This T cell receptor (beta chain) was found in a study of Graves' ophthalmopathy and Graves' hyperthyroidism. Study-wide results and caveats: For predicting ophthalmopathy progression, the model had 70.59% sensitivity and nearly 75% specificity.

Patients newly diagnosed with hyperthyroidism, under 2 months' duration, were aged 18 to 65, the study reports. For repertoire sequencing, the TCR beta CDR3 regions were amplified from RNA transcripts. HTBI primers served in a first-round RT-PCR, which a second-round multiplex PCR followed. TCRdb reanalysed the multiplex PCR reads using MiXCR and keeps one entry per CDR3 protein. The table includes 1 million to 1.3 million distinct CDR3 sequences, around a third detected once. This clonotype occurred once. The antigen is not known. This sequence originates from an adult man with Graves' hyperthyroidism. The sample consisted of peripheral blood or thyroid tissue (not recorded which).

DNA of the CDR3: TGCAGCGTCCTTGGGGAGGGCCATACCGGGGAGCTGTTTTTT. Its protein product is CSVLGEGHTGELFF. V usage is TRBV29-1 and J usage is TRBJ2-2, with 7 bases lining up with TRBD2. CDR1 is SQVTM, CDR2 ANQGSEA, per germline. The junction had 9 bases not matched to a gene; V was cut back by 6 bases and J by 5 bases. The CDR3 runs 14 residues.